This TCR beta chain was identified during a study of T cells in Graves' hyperthyroidism and ophthalmopathy. Study as a whole: Peripheral blood was drawn at first diagnosis, prior to all treatment.

The CDR3 spans 17 residues. The germline V gene encodes CDR1 KGHSH and CDR2 LQKENI. With 0 bases removed from V and 4 bases from J, the gap between germline ends came to 19 bases. There are many counts of this clonotype. Regions amplified from RNA transcripts were the TCR beta CDR3 regions. Researchers ran a first-round RT-PCR on the TCR CDR3 using the HTBI primer set. In TCRdb, the multiplex PCR reads were re-called with MiXCR into one record per CDR3 protein. The data show 650,000 to 850,000 distinct CDR3 sequences, with around a sixth seen just once and around 17% held by the top ten. The chain combines TRBV18 with TRBJ2-7; D is undetermined. The TCR originated in a woman in her forties or fifties with Graves' hyperthyroidism that later progressed to Graves' ophthalmopathy. Material: blood. The CDR3 loop is CASSPPVSLTAGYEQYF. The CDR3 DNA is TGTGCCAGCTCACCACCGGTCTCTTTGACGGCCGGATACGAGCAGTACTTC.